This T cell receptor (beta chain) appears in the sequencing data of a study of cytomegalovirus exposure and HLA in healthy donors. The wider study: Within an early data release were 80 million to 90 million unique TCRs drawn from HLA-typed donors.

In the PCR, 60 Vbeta and 13 Jbeta primers were used. Repertoires were generated with immunoSEQ multiplex PCR, while TCRdb's copy carries only in-frame clones and drops some. The sample includes 50,000 to 75,000 clones, over 70% of them seen just once. Turning to this clone: Its antigen is unidentified.

The junction had 6 bases not matched to a gene; V was cut back by 3 bases and J by 9 bases. This CDR3 contains 14 residues. Per the germline V gene, CDR1 is SNHLY and CDR2 is FYNNEI. Study results and caveats: Most TCR sequences were rare, but some public TCRs occurred in many donors. The likely explanation for a cluster of highly shared sequence variants was sequencing artifact.

The origin of this receptor is a middle-aged woman in good health and CMV-seronegative. The chain joins TRBV2 to TRBJ2-1, with 9 bases identical to TRBD2. Material for sequencing was PBMCs. The CDR3 region is CASSEVIAGAEQFF. DNA for the CDR3: TGTGCCAGCAGTGAGGTGATAGCGGGAGCTGAGCAGTTCTTC.